The 26 T cell receptor beta chains reported below all come from one sample, sequenced in a study of tumor and adjacent non-tumor tissue in lung cancer. This sample's RNA came from whole unsorted tissue. The normal lung tissue was taken more than 3 cm from the tumor edge. Three rounds of nested PCR, following a modified ARM-PCR protocol, produced the TCRbeta library. TCRdb re-called the multiplex PCR reads through MiXCR, storing one row per CDR3 protein. The table records 80,000 to 100,000 distinct CDR3 sequences, about 80% of them present only once. What was sequenced was distant non-tumor lung tissue. These receptors all stem from a man in his fifties or sixties with small cell lung cancer.

The table lists this clonotype with a count of one. One end of the junction fails to match germline, which may point to a read error. This chain connects TRBV5-1 to TRBJ2-2; 7 nucleotides match TRBD1. Germline V gene sequence: CDR1 SGHRS, CDR2 YFSETQ. The CDR3 sequence is 14 residues long. The CDR3 DNA sequence: TGCACCAGCGGACCGGGACAGCTCACCGGGGAGCTGTTTTTT. It yields the protein CTSGPGQLTGELFF.

The chain has TRBV6-1 and TRBJ2-1, with 9 bases that match TRBD1. Germline CDR1 and CDR2: MNHNS and SASEGT. This CDR3 spans 18 amino acids. Trimming at V came to 4 bases and at J to 4 bases, leaving 14 bases not matched to a gene. The CDR3: CASSARPPETGGYNEQFF. CDR3 sequence (DNA): TGTGCCAGCAGTGCCCGCCCCCCAGAGACAGGGGGATACAATGAGCAGTTCTTC.

In regard to this clonotype: An end of the junction differs from the germline gene, which may be a read error. This chain links TRBV29-1 with TRBJ2-3; 11 nucleotides agree with TRBD2. The CDR3 runs to 15 residues. Germline values: CDR1 SQVTM, CDR2 ANQGSEA. In DNA, the CDR3 is TGCAACGTTATGACTAGCGGGACCAGTACAGATACGCAGTATTTT. Translating gives CNVMTSGTSTDTQYF.

This clonotype was seen just once. A read error is possible here, since a much larger clone lies one base away. V is TRBV28 and J is TRBJ2-5; the match to TRBD2 covers 7 bases. This CDR3 has 14 amino acids. V was pared by 7 bases and J by 7 bases, with 12 bases of the junction left unmatched. Germline assignment: CDR1 MDHEN and CDR2 SYDVKM. The CDR3, as DNA: TGTGCCAGCACCCCTCCCATAACGGGGGGGACCCAGTACTTC. It specifies CASTPPITGGTQYF.

This clonotype was counted once. At one of its ends the junction is not consistent with the germline gene, which may arise from a read error. The genes are TRBV5-6 and TRBJ1-1, with D possibly matching TRBD1 (6 bases). The CDR3 totals 20 residues. Germline lookup yields CDR1 SGHDT and CDR2 YYEEEE. The CDR3 protein is CASSLSLGGGQGRLEAEAFF. DNA for the CDR3: TGTGCCAGCAGCTTGTCCCTTGGGGGCGGGCAAGGGCGACTTGAGGCTGAAGCTTTCTTC.

This chain connects TRBV12-3 or TRBV12-4 to TRBJ2-7; D might be TRBD2 (5 bases). The CDR3 runs 13 residues. The CDR3 DNA reads as TGTGCCAACAGTCGGTACTGCGGGTACGGGCAGTACGTC. It specifies CANSRYCGYGQYV.

The chain is built from TRBV11-2 and TRBJ2-1, with unresolved D. This CDR3 is 13 amino acids long. Deletions cut 2 bases from V and 7 bases from J, with 9 bases between. Germline CDR1 reads SGHAT; CDR2 reads FQNNGV. CDR3 bases: TGTGCCAGCAGCTTATGGCGCAAGAATGAGCAGTTCTTC. Encoded protein: CASSLWRKNEQFF. Complete variable domain (other parts from reference TRBV11-2 and TRBJ2-1): EAGVAQSPRYKIIEKRQSVAFWCNPISGHATLYWYQQILGQGPKLLIQFQNNGVVDDSQLPKDRFSAERLKGVDSTLKIQPAKLEDSAVYLCASSLWRKNEQFFGPGTRLTVL.

At least ten counts were recorded for this clonotype. The chain joins TRBV6-2 or TRBV6-3 to TRBJ2-3; TRBD2 matches 9 bases. There are 15 residues in the CDR3. CDR1 and CDR2 (germline): MNHEY, SVGEGT. The ends lost 5 bases at V and 8 bases at J; junction bases unmatched: 11. CDR3 amino acids: CASSTPHSGSATQYF. In DNA form, the CDR3 reads TGTGCCAGCAGTACACCACATAGCGGGAGCGCTACGCAGTATTTT.

Details on this clonotype: This may arise from a read error, as a much more abundant clone is one base away. The rearrangement joins TRBV6-1 to TRBJ2-4, with TRBD2 identical over 9 bases. The V gene end was trimmed by 10 bases and the J gene end by 13 bases; junction bases not matched to a gene: 17. The CDR3 spans 14 residues. Germline V CDR1 and CDR2: MNHNS, SASEGT. This CDR3 is CANTARGAGGRQYF. The CDR3 DNA is TGTGCCAACACCGCCAGGGGAGCGGGAGGCCGACAGTACTTC.

This clonotype showed up many times. V is TRBV29-1 and J is TRBJ2-5, with TRBD1 matching 9 bases. The ends lost 6 bases at V and 5 bases at J; junction bases unmatched: 7. The CDR3 extends over 13 amino acids. The germline V gene has CDR1 SQVTM and CDR2 ANQGSEA. CDR3 residues: CSVGQGRGETQYF. Written as DNA, the CDR3 is TGCAGCGTAGGACAGGGGAGAGGGGAGACCCAGTACTTC.

Notes on this clonotype: One junction end does not reproduce the germline sequence, and a read error may be involved. The chain carries TRBV6-2 or TRBV6-3 and TRBJ2-7; possibly TRBD2 for D (5 bases). Germline-derived CDR1 and CDR2 are MNHEY and SVGEGT. CDR3 size: 14 residues. In DNA form, the CDR3 reads TGTGCCAGCAAGATAGCGAGAGCCCCTATGGAGCGGTGCTTC. It encodes CASKIARAPMERCF.

Notes on this clonotype: At one end, the junction sequence differs from germline, possibly due to a read error. The CDR3 bases are TGCAGTGCCAGAGGGATCAGCGGTTACAATGAGAAGCTCTTC. This codes for CSARGISGYNEKLF. The chain joins TRBV20-1 to TRBJ2-1, with a weak D call TRBD2 (5 bases). Germline values: CDR1 DFQATT, CDR2 SNEGSKA (reference sequence). CDR3 length: 14 amino acids.

The chain is built from TRBV6-1 and TRBJ1-5, with unresolved D. Germline CDR1 and CDR2: MNHNS and SASEGT. V dropped 1 base and J dropped 4 bases, with 17 bases sitting between them. This CDR3 spans 17 amino acids. CDR3 sequence reads: CASSEVVRLGSNQPQHF. The CDR3 DNA follows: TGTGCCAGCAGTGAAGTGGTCAGACTGGGGTCTAATCAGCCCCAGCATTTT.

In regard to this clonotype: An end of the junction does not agree with germline; a read error may underlie this. CDR3 residues: CNVEDYERWDRGPKTQYF. The CDR3 nucleotides read TGCAACGTTGAAGATTATGAAAGGTGGGACAGGGGGCCGAAGACCCAGTACTTC. The chain joins TRBV29-1 to TRBJ2-5; 12 nucleotides agree with TRBD1. This CDR3 has 18 amino acids. The V gene's germline CDR1 is SQVTM and CDR2 ANQGSEA.

In DNA, the CDR3 is TGTGCCACCAGTGATTTCCGCGGGACAGGGGGAGATACGCAGCATTTT. Amino acid sequence: CATSDFRGTGGDTQHF. The chain carries TRBV24-1 and TRBJ2-3; 11 bases agree with TRBD1. The DNA end is a closer match to TRBJ1-5, so the J assignment may be wrong. The CDR3 has 16 amino acids. Germline values: CDR1 KGHDR, CDR2 SFDVKD.

The chain combines TRBV12-3 or TRBV12-4 with TRBJ2-2; D perhaps matches TRBD1 (5 bases). The CDR3 length is 15 residues. Trimming shortened V by 6 bases and J by 7 bases, and 18 bases separated the two germline ends. The CDR3 DNA reads TGTGCCAGCAGATTCTCTGGGGCAGACATCGGGGAGCTGTTTTTT. As protein: CASRFSGADIGELFF.

About this clonotype itself: Because it lacks the conserved phenylalanine or tryptophan at the end, this CDR3 is likely a read error. The V gene is TRBV28, the J gene TRBJ2-1; D may be TRBD2 (7 bases). Germline values: CDR1 MDHEN, CDR2 SYDVKM. CDR3 length: 14 amino acids. CDR3 nucleotide sequence: TGCGCCAGCAGTTTAGGGGGGGCTTACAATGAGCAGTTCTCC. Translating gives CASSLGGAYNEQFS.

Turning to this clonotype: A read error may explain this, as a much larger clone is one base away. No conserved phenylalanine or tryptophan ends this CDR3, so it is likely a read error. The V call is TRBV6-1, the J call TRBJ1-4, with D possibly matching TRBD1 (6 bases). Trimming removed 6 bases at V and 6 bases at J, with 17 bases between. The CDR3 sequence is 15 residues long. Germline V gene lookup returns CDR1 MNHNS and CDR2 SASEGT. The CDR3 DNA follows: TGTGCCAGCAGGAACCTGGACAGATCCGATGAAAAACTGTTTTAT. It codes for CASRNLDRSDEKLFY.

This clonotype was counted many times. The CDR3 bases are TGCAGTGCTAGCTTGGTAGCCAAAAACATTCAGTACTTC. As protein: CSASLVAKNIQYF. V gene TRBV20-1 combines with J gene TRBJ2-4; no reliable D call. Trimming pared 3 bases from V and 0 bases from J, leaving 6 bases between. The CDR3 is 13 amino acids. Germline V lookup: CDR1 DFQATT, CDR2 SNEGSKA (reference sequence).

DNA of the CDR3: TGTGCCAGCAGTTCTGGAAATAGAGGGGCAAAACTGTTTTTT. This sequence encodes CASSSGNRGAKLFF. The chain recombines TRBV12-3 or TRBV12-4 with TRBJ1-4, with D possibly TRBD1 on 5 matching bases. The CDR3 has 14 amino acids. V gave up 4 bases and J gave up 10 bases, with 16 bases separating them.

On this clonotype: Being one base from a much bigger clone, this may be a read error. The rearrangement uses TRBV30 and TRBJ1-1; D is unclear. From germline, CDR1 is GTSNPN and CDR2 SVGIG (reference sequence). The CDR3 spans 11 residues. V was shortened by 5 bases and J by 3 bases, with 7 bases between the two germline ends. Here the CDR3 DNA reads TGTGCCTGGGGATGGGACACTGAAGCTTTCTTT. It yields the protein CAWGWDTEAFF.

With respect to this clonotype: Mismatch with germline at one junction end may stem from a read error. The V call is TRBV11-2, the J call TRBJ2-5; 8 nucleotides agree with TRBD1. CDR1 SGHAT and CDR2 FQNNGV come from the germline V gene. This CDR3 spans 15 amino acids. CDR3 sequence: CASTLARQGAGPQYF. DNA of the CDR3: TGTGCCAGCACCTTAGCTCGGCAGGGGGCAGGGCCCCAGTACTTC.

Worth noting for this clonotype: A read error may produce the germline difference seen at one junction end. The chain recombines TRBV11-2 with TRBJ2-2; TRBD2 might be the D (6 bases). CDR3 length: 14 amino acids. From germline, CDR1 is SGHAT and CDR2 FQNNGV. The CDR3 spells CANRGTGNTGELYF. CDR3 bases: TGTGCCAACCGCGGGACGGGGAACACCGGGGAGCTGTATTTT.

V usage is TRBV2 and J usage is TRBJ2-1, with 8 bases matching TRBD2. V lost 8 bases to trimming and J lost 4 bases; unmatched junction nucleotides: 4. Germline CDR1 SNHLY, CDR2 FYNNEI. CDR3 length: 13 amino acids. The CDR3 DNA follows: TGTGCCAGCTTGAGCGGGAGTTACAATGAGCAGTTCTTC. Encoded protein: CASLSGSYNEQFF.

This clonotype was observed many times. V is TRBV7-9 and J is TRBJ2-2, with a weak D call TRBD2 (5 bases). This CDR3 is 14 amino acids long. Germline V gene lookup returns CDR1 SEHNR and CDR2 FQNEAQ (reference sequence). Deletions cut 5 bases from V and 0 bases from J, with 7 bases between. CDR3 DNA: TGTGCCAGCAGCCCGGACTCGAACACCGGGGAGCTGTTTTTT. Translating it yields CASSPDSNTGELFF. Full variable domain (missing parts from reference TRBV7-9 and TRBJ2-2): DTGVSQNPRHKITKRGQNVTFRCDPISEHNRLYWYRQTLGQGPEFLTYFQNEAQLEKSRLLSDRFSAERPKGSFSTLEIQRTEQGDSAMYLCASSPDSNTGELFFGEGSRLTVL.

Worth noting for this clonotype: A read error is possible here, since a much larger clone lies one base away. This chain connects TRBV30 to TRBJ1-2, with D possibly matching TRBD1 (5 bases). CDR1 is GTSNPN and CDR2 is SVGIG in the germline V gene (reference sequence). The CDR3 contains 13 residues. V dropped 4 bases and J dropped 8 bases, with 17 bases sitting between them. CDR3 in amino acids: CAWIGALRRGYTF. The CDR3 DNA follows: TGTGCCTGGATCGGGGCTCTGAGAAGGGGCTACACCTTC.